A selection of T cell receptor beta chains follows, all from one sample in a study of shared clonotypes between healthy human individuals. Generated by immunoSEQ multiplex PCR, the TCRdb table keeps only in-frame clones and is missing some. The sample consists of about 2 million clones, approximately 95% of them appearing once. Sequenced sample: naive CD8+ T cells sorted from blood. These receptors were taken from a young man in good health. Each CDR3 is given with its conserved first and last residue. The D gene is left open where the match is weak. Where a row states a size, it is once, few, many or the class of an expanded clone; other rows omit it.

j_call clone_size cdr3_length v_call d_call cdr3_aa cdr3_nt
TRBJ1-1 NA 15 TRBV7-9 NA CASSLAGTWDTEAFF TGTGCCAGCAGCTTAGCCGGGACATGGGACACTGAAGCTTTCTTT
TRBJ1-1 NA 14 TRBV5-1 NA CASSLAGAYTEAFF TGCGCCAGCAGCTTGGCCGGGGCCTACACTGAAGCTTTCTTT
TRBJ2-2 NA 16 TRBV28 TRBD1 CASSFPRGPNTGELFF TGTGCCAGCAGTTTTCCAAGGGGGCCGAACACCGGGGAGCTGTTTTTT
TRBJ1-2 NA 14 TRBV7-9 TRBD1 CASSPTGFYGGYTF TGTGCCAGCAGCCCGACAGGGTTCTATGGTGGCTACACCTTC
TRBJ2-5 once 15 TRBV2 TRBD1 CASSAPGQGEETQYF TGTGCCAGCAGTGCTCCGGGACAGGGAGAAGAGACCCAGTACTTC
TRBJ1-1 NA 12 TRBV25-1 NA CASSESDFEAFF TGTGCCAGCAGTGAATCCGATTTTGAAGCTTTCTTT
TRBJ2-7 NA 11 TRBV25-1 TRBD2 CAAGVSYEQYF TGTGCCGCGGGGGTATCCTACGAGCAGTACTTC
TRBJ2-2 NA 15 TRBV28 NA CASSFSTGNPGELFF TGTGCCAGCAGTTTTTCTACAGGGAATCCCGGGGAGCTGTTTTTT
TRBJ2-5 NA 13 TRBV27 NA CASSPLGPEDQYF TGTGCCAGCAGTCCCCTGGGACCCGAGGACCAGTACTTC
TRBJ2-1 NA 15 TRBV27 NA CASSFGGTLYNEQFF TGTGCCAGCAGTTTCGGGGGAACCCTCTACAATGAGCAGTTCTTC
TRBJ1-6 NA 14 TRBV27 NA CASSSKHVNSPLHF TGTGCCAGCAGTTCAAAGCACGTTAATTCACCCCTCCACTTT
TRBJ2-3 NA 15 TRBV11-2 TRBD2 CASNLAGLAGDTQYF TGTGCCAGCAACCTGGCGGGCCTAGCGGGAGATACGCAGTATTTT
TRBJ2-7 NA 15 TRBV2 TRBD1 CASSSPGQGLYEQYF TGTGCCAGCAGTTCTCCGGGACAGGGTCTTTACGAGCAGTACTTC
TRBJ2-5 NA 17 TRBV10-1 TRBD2 CASSPGLAGGPEETQYF TGCGCCAGCAGTCCGGGACTAGCGGGAGGGCCGGAAGAGACCCAGTACTTC
TRBJ2-1 NA 16 TRBV9 TRBD2 CASSTPLAGGEDEQFF TGTGCCAGCAGCACCCCACTAGCGGGGGGGGAGGATGAGCAGTTCTTC
TRBJ2-7 NA 9 TRBV28 NA CAPFYEQYF TGTGCTCCCTTCTACGAGCAGTACTTC
TRBJ1-1 NA 15 TRBV7-2 NA CASSIADRPNTEAFF TGTGCCAGCAGCATAGCGGACAGACCGAACACTGAAGCTTTCTTT
TRBJ2-2 NA 12 TRBV10-2 NA CATLAVPGELFF TGCGCCACCTTAGCGGTTCCCGGGGAGCTGTTTTTT
TRBJ1-2 few 13 TRBV2 NA CASENGAFYGYTF TGTGCCAGCGAGAACGGCGCCTTCTATGGCTACACCTTC
TRBJ2-7 NA 13 TRBV4-1 NA CASSQMTGFEQYF TGCGCCAGCAGCCAGATGACAGGATTCGAGCAGTACTTC
TRBJ2-3 NA 17 TRBV10-2 NA CASSELGTRIPGWKQYF TGCGCCAGCAGTGAGCTTGGGACACGTATTCCGGGATGGAAGCAGTATTTT
TRBJ2-1 NA 14 TRBV5-1 TRBD1 CASSPRQGINEQFF TGCGCCAGCAGCCCGAGACAGGGAATCAATGAGCAGTTCTTC
TRBJ1-1 NA 12 TRBV9 NA CASSKLDTEAFF TGTGCCAGCAGCAAACTAGACACTGAAGCTTTCTTT
TRBJ2-2 NA 13 TRBV27 NA CASSTQGGGELFF TGTGCCAGCAGTACCCAGGGGGGCGGGGAGCTGTTTTTT
TRBJ1-2 NA 12 TRBV5-1 NA CASSPDLGGYTF TGCGCCAGCAGCCCTGACTTAGGGGGCTACACCTTC
TRBJ1-2 NA 14 TRBV27 NA CASSPTDSNYGYTF TGTGCCAGCAGTCCGACCGACAGCAACTATGGCTACACCTTC
TRBJ2-5 NA 15 TRBV6-1 NA CASSEDGTVQETQYF TGTGCCAGCAGTGAAGACGGGACGGTACAAGAGACCCAGTACTTC
TRBJ2-7 few 11 TRBV28 NA CASSSPYEQYF TGTGCCAGCAGTTCCCCCTACGAGCAGTACTTC
TRBJ2-7 NA 15 TRBV5-5 TRBD1 CASSARDRAAYEQYF TGTGCCAGCAGCGCTAGGGACAGGGCCGCCTACGAGCAGTACTTC
TRBJ1-1 once 14 TRBV19 TRBD1 CASSLQGGNTEAFF TGTGCCAGTAGTCTTCAGGGGGGGAACACTGAAGCTTTCTTT
TRBJ2-7 NA 15 TRBV13 NA CASSLGEGQFYEQYF TGTGCCAGCAGCTTAGGGGAGGGACAGTTCTACGAGCAGTACTTC
TRBJ2-1 NA 17 TRBV6-7 NA CASSYRRQGLLYNEQFF TGTGCCAGCAGTTACCGTCGGCAGGGCCTACTCTACAATGAGCAGTTCTTC